A single T cell receptor (beta chain) is shown here with its context. The data were obtained in a study of blood T cell repertoires in COVID-19. Study information: Whether acute or convalescent, the COVID-19 samples came from the United States, Italy and Spain.

CDR1 is LNHDA and CDR2 is SQIVND in the germline V gene (reference sequence). This CDR3 contains 12 residues. V lost 6 bases to trimming and J lost 9 bases; unmatched junction nucleotides: 3. Assay: immunoSEQ multiplex PCR; the TCRdb copy retains only in-frame clones and omits some. The table has 55,000 to 65,000 clones, 80% to 95% seen once. The chain is built from TRBV19 and TRBJ2-1, with 9 bases lining up with TRBD2. The sample was peripheral blood. The TCR was taken from a woman older than 75 with active COVID-19. The CDR3 spells CASRLAGLEQFF. CDR3 nucleotide sequence: TGTGCCAGTAGACTAGCGGGTCTTGAGCAGTTCTTC.